This T cell receptor (beta chain) was sequenced in a study of cytomegalovirus exposure and HLA in healthy donors. The repertoire was sequenced with immunoSEQ multiplex PCR; TCRdb's copy has only in-frame clones and lacks some. Altogether about 64,000 clones are present, around 89% being singletons, with the ten largest covering roughly 1.8%. Study findings and constraints: Some TCR beta chains (164 of them) were listed as cytomegalovirus-associated. In the roughly 120 validation repertoires, a later analysis found that first-cohort TCR clusters tended to co-occur.

Germline V CDR1 and CDR2: MNHEY, SMNVEV (reference sequence). This CDR3 is 16 amino acids long. V was pared by 4 bases and J by 2 bases, with 8 bases of the junction left unmatched. Worth noting for this clone: Its antigen remains unknown.

The donors were part of the validation cohort of 100 to 150 subjects. That cohort was separate from the first cohort, which comprised roughly 670 subjects. The source is a woman in her late teens or twenties in good health and CMV-seronegative. The sample was PBMCs. The chain couples TRBV27 to TRBJ2-7; 10 bases map to TRBD2. The CDR3 sequence: CASSSDRLAGAYEQYF. DNA of the CDR3: TGTGCCAGCAGTTCCGATCGGCTAGCGGGAGCCTACGAGCAGTACTTC.